Below are 25 T cell receptor beta chains sequenced from a single sample in a study of cytomegalovirus exposure and HLA in healthy donors (dated by TCRdb to between 2016 and 2019). Library preparation employed the immunoSEQ multiplex PCR assay. The multiplex PCR relied on a mix of 60 forward primers for TCR Vbeta segments and 13 reverse primers for TCR Jbeta segments. Drawn from immuneACCESS, this table holds only the in-frame rearrangements with V and J called that TCRdb kept. Clones are partly lost; checked studies trace under half to an unresolved V gene and leave the rest unexplained. This sample comprises approximately 53,000 clones, over 60% of them detected only once. Over 8% of the sample is held by the ten biggest clonotypes. Sequenced input: PBMCs. Receptor source: a woman between 45 and 65 years old in good health and CMV-seronegative.

V and J are TRBV28 and TRBJ2-3; D perhaps matches TRBD2 (6 bases). The CDR3 is 13 amino acids. Trimming removed 5 bases from V and 6 bases from J, with 12 bases in between. The germline CDR1 and CDR2 sequences are MDHEN and SYDVKM. The CDR3 is CASSIGLQDTQYF. In DNA form, the CDR3 reads TGTGCCAGCAGTATAGGACTACAGGATACGCAGTATTTT.

This rearrangement joins TRBV28 to TRBJ2-3; TRBD2 might be the D (6 bases). Per the germline V gene, CDR1 is MDHEN and CDR2 is SYDVKM. The CDR3 has 18 residues. Between the trimmed V and J ends, which lost 3 bases and 2 bases, there was a span of 21 bases. CDR3 amino acids: CASSFPRGGRGHTDTQYF. CDR3 bases: TGTGCCAGCAGTTTCCCACGTGGTGGGCGGGGCCACACAGATACGCAGTATTTT.

This clone was picked up a small number of times. CDR3 in DNA: TGTGCCAGCAGTGAGGCAGGGGGCCCGTATGAGCAGTTCTTC. Translating it yields CASSEAGGPYEQFF. The chain carries TRBV6-4 and TRBJ2-1, with 8 positions matching TRBD1. V dropped 3 bases and J dropped 8; count of bases not matched to a gene: 6. Germline-derived CDR1 and CDR2 are MRHNA and SNTAGT. The CDR3 contains 14 residues.

V is TRBV7-2 and J is TRBJ2-7; D may be TRBD1 (6 bases). The CDR3 extends over 15 amino acids. The V end was cut by 7 bases, the J end by 4 bases, with 20 bases between. Per the germline V gene, CDR1 is SGHTA and CDR2 is FQGNSA. The CDR3 reads CASNKDSSTNYEQYF. The CDR3 nucleotides are TGTGCCAGCAACAAGGACAGCTCCACAAATTACGAGCAGTACTTC.

Written as DNA, the CDR3 is TGTGCCAGCAGTTCCGGGGGGGCCACCAATGAGCAGTTCTTC. It is translated as CASSSGGATNEQFF. This chain uses TRBV6-6 with TRBJ2-1, with 8 bases identical to TRBD2. V shed 4 bases and J 6 bases; nucleotides not matched to a gene: 5. Germline V gene lookup returns CDR1 MNHNY and CDR2 SVGAGI (reference sequence). This CDR3 is built from 14 residues.

V and J are TRBV19 and TRBJ1-5; D is ambiguous. This CDR3 has 14 residues. V gave up 7 bases and J gave up 2 bases, with 12 bases separating them. Germline V gives CDR1 LNHDA, CDR2 SQIVND (reference sequence). Here the CDR3 DNA reads TGTGCCAGTAATGGTCAGTCAGGCAATCAGCCCCAGCATTTT. Amino acids: CASNGQSGNQPQHF.

The V gene is TRBV7-9, the J gene TRBJ1-2, with a possible D match to TRBD1 (5 bases). The germline V gene has CDR1 SEHNR and CDR2 FQNEAQ (reference sequence). The CDR3 contains 16 residues. V lost 5 bases to trimming and J lost 2 bases, with 18 bases between them. The CDR3, as DNA: TGTGCCAGCAGCCACTTCCAGGGTCTTAAGAACTATGGCTACACCTTC. The encoded protein is CASSHFQGLKNYGYTF.

The chain employs TRBV6-8 and TRBJ2-2; TRBD2 might be the D (5 bases). Per the germline V gene, CDR1 is MNHGY and CDR2 is SAAAGT. The CDR3 spans 16 residues. Trimming pared 9 bases from V and 5 bases from J, leaving 22 bases between. In DNA form, the CDR3 reads TGTGCCAGTTCCCCTGAGGAGGAGTCATCAACCGGGGAGCTGTTTTTT. Residues: CASSPEEESSTGELFF.

This clone was observed once. The chain carries TRBV5-1 and TRBJ2-3, with 15 bases that match TRBD2. Germline CDR1 reads SGHRS; CDR2 reads YFSETQ. The CDR3 has 16 amino acids. Trimming at V came to 4 bases and at J to 4 bases, leaving 4 bases not matched to a gene. The CDR3 region is CASSIGLAGGADTQYF. The CDR3 nucleotides are TGCGCCAGCAGCATCGGACTAGCGGGGGGGGCAGATACGCAGTATTTT.

The genes are TRBV10-3 and TRBJ2-7; 7 nucleotides match TRBD1. The CDR3 runs 13 residues. V lost 4 bases and J lost 4; bases outside the gene matches: 4. The V gene's germline CDR1 is ENHRY and CDR2 SYGVKD. This CDR3 is CAISGQGRYEQYF. In DNA, the CDR3 is TGTGCCATCAGTGGACAGGGCAGGTACGAGCAGTACTTC.

This clone was observed a handful of times. CDR3 loop: CASSLPPGETEAFF. The CDR3 DNA sequence: TGTGCCAGCAGCTTACCCCCAGGTGAGACTGAAGCTTTCTTT. V and J are TRBV7-9 and TRBJ1-1, with D unresolved. The CDR3 runs 14 residues. V shed 2 bases and J shed 5 bases, with 12 bases lying between them. The V gene's germline CDR1 is SEHNR and CDR2 FQNEAQ (reference sequence).

V and J are TRBV27 and TRBJ1-5; tentatively, D is TRBD1 (6 bases). V lost 5 bases to trimming and J lost 3 bases, with 14 bases between them. Germline V gene sequence: CDR1 MNHEY, CDR2 SMNVEV (reference sequence). The CDR3 is 15 residues long. CDR3 nucleotides: TGTGCCAGCAGTCCCTCGACAGGCATCAATCAGCCCCAGCATTTT. Its protein product is CASSPSTGINQPQHF.

The J gene is TRBJ1-2, the V gene TRBV6-5; the D is unclear. CDR1 and CDR2 from the germline V gene are MNHEY and SVGAGI. The ends were cut back, 9 bases at V and 0 bases at J, with 5 bases in the middle. This CDR3 has 11 residues. This chain's CDR3 is CASRTNYGYTF. CDR3 bases: TGTGCCAGTAGAACTAACTATGGCTACACCTTC.

This sequence joins TRBV5-4 and TRBJ2-2; 9 bases are shared with TRBD1. CDR1 and CDR2 from the germline V gene are SGHNT and YYREEE (reference sequence). Germline trimming cut 3 bases from V and 1 base from J; bases unmatched to any gene: 7. CDR3 length: 17 amino acids. The CDR3 sequence is CASSSPGQGMNTGELFF. CDR3 nucleotides: TGTGCCAGCAGCTCGCCGGGACAGGGCATGAACACCGGGGAGCTGTTTTTT.

The chain uses TRBV13 and TRBJ2-3; maybe TRBD1 (5 bases). The germline V gene has CDR1 PRHDT and CDR2 FYEKMQ (reference sequence). V was shortened by 2 bases and J by 1 base, with 10 bases between the two germline ends. The CDR3 runs 15 residues. CDR3 DNA sequence: TGTGCCAGCAGCTTACAGGGATACGGCACAGATACGCAGTATTTT. Translated, it gives CASSLQGYGTDTQYF.

This clone was observed a few times. This chain links TRBV4-2 with TRBJ2-2; TRBD2 matches at 8 bases. The J segment lost 4 bases and the V segment lost 1 base, leaving 5 bases of the junction unmatched. The CDR3 extends over 16 amino acids. The germline V gene has CDR1 LGHNA and CDR2 YNFKEQ. CDR3 nucleotides: TGTGCCAGCAGCCAAGCGACCGGGACTAGCACCGGGGAGCTGTTTTTT. The encoded protein is CASSQATGTSTGELFF.

The chain joins TRBV29-1 to TRBJ2-5; no clear D gene. The germline CDR1 and CDR2 sequences are SQVTM and ANQGSEA. The CDR3 totals 13 residues. Trimming left V 4 bases short and J 5 bases short, with 14 bases between. As DNA, the CDR3 is TGCAGCGTTGGATGGTCAGTTTCTGAGACCCAGTACTTC. This sequence encodes CSVGWSVSETQYF.

The rearrangement uses TRBV28 and TRBJ2-6; D unresolved. The CDR3 covers 14 residues. Germline V CDR1 and CDR2: MDHEN, SYDVKM. Trimming left V 4 bases short and J 0 bases short, with 4 bases between. CDR3 protein: CASSYISGANVLTF. The CDR3 nucleotides are TGTGCCAGCAGTTACATCTCTGGGGCCAACGTCCTGACTTTC.

The chain recombines TRBV7-3 with TRBJ1-2, with 9 bases fitting TRBD1. CDR1 SGHTA and CDR2 FQGTGA come from the germline V gene. The V gene end was trimmed by 1 base and the J gene end by 8 bases; junction bases not matched to a gene: 8. The CDR3 runs 15 residues. The CDR3 nucleotides read TGTGCCAGCAGCTTAAGTACAGGGGGCGCGTTGGGCTACACCTTC. This codes for CASSLSTGGALGYTF.

This rearrangement joins TRBV18 to TRBJ2-7; no clear D. Germline V gives CDR1 KGHSH, CDR2 LQKENI. The CDR3 length is 14 residues. V was cut by 1 base and J by 2 bases, with 9 bases left in between. CDR3 DNA sequence: TGTGCCAGCTCACCACGAACAGACGCCTACGAGCAGTACTTC. Translation gives CASSPRTDAYEQYF.

The table lists this clone with a few counts. The chain combines TRBV2 with TRBJ1-4; 10 positions match TRBD1. CDR1 is SNHLY, CDR2 FYNNEI, per germline. This CDR3 contains 14 residues. The J segment lost 8 bases and the V segment lost 5 bases, leaving 5 bases of the junction unmatched. CDR3 sequence: CASSRTGGKEKLFF. The DNA for the CDR3 is TGTGCCAGCAGTCGGACAGGGGGAAAAGAAAAACTGTTTTTT.

This clone was seen a handful of times. The rearrangement links TRBV5-1 to TRBJ2-3; TRBD1 matches at 7 bases. Germline V gene sequence: CDR1 SGHRS, CDR2 YFSETQ. This CDR3 has 15 residues. The ends lost 4 bases at V and 3 bases at J; junction bases unmatched: 8. The CDR3 reads CASSVAGGSTDTQYF. DNA for the CDR3: TGCGCCAGCAGCGTGGCAGGGGGTTCTACAGATACGCAGTATTTT.

The rearrangement links TRBV28 to TRBJ2-7; TRBD1 agrees at 7 bases. The CDR3 consists of 13 residues. J gave up 5 bases and V 6 bases, and 7 bases lay outside the gene matches. Looked up from germline, CDR1 is MDHEN and CDR2 is SYDVKM. The CDR3, as DNA: TGTGCCAGCAGCCTACAGGGGACCCACGAGCAGTACGTC. This gives the protein CASSLQGTHEQYV.

The V gene is TRBV19, the J gene TRBJ1-1; TRBD1 matches at 7 bases. Germline V gene lookup returns CDR1 LNHDA and CDR2 SQIVND (reference sequence). The CDR3 has 14 amino acids. V dropped 4 bases and J dropped 5; count of bases not matched to a gene: 7. The CDR3 loop is CASSTLTGRTEAFF. The DNA of the CDR3 is TGTGCCAGTAGTACACTGACAGGGCGAACTGAAGCTTTCTTT.

The chain is built from TRBV4-2 and TRBJ2-5; D not resolved. CDR1 is LGHNA, CDR2 YNFKEQ, per germline. Trimming cost V 2 bases and J 5 bases, with 12 bases left between them. CDR3 length: 14 residues. In DNA, the CDR3 is TGTGCCAGCAGCCAACTAGGAGATAGGGAGACCCAGTACTTC. Its translation: CASSQLGDRETQYF.